A single sample gave rise to the 4 T cell receptor beta chains below, sequenced in a study of human T cells and chemical hapten exposure (dated by TCRdb to the early 2020s). Library preparation employed RACE. Reads for this sample came from a NextSeq 500. TCRdb reprocessed the public reads (quality trimming at Q25 with fastp, clone calling with MiXCR) and kept in-frame beta chains. Here each entry gathers all rows of one CDR3 protein and keeps the most common genes and DNA. The sample table holds 180,000 or so distinct CDR3 sequences, of which around 20% were seen once. Roughly 6.7% of the sample is in the top ten clones. The sample's time point label, decoded: patch test 1, 2 weeks after DPC sensitization. The sample's treatment or condition label, decoded: therapeutic diphenylcyclopropenone sensitization with weekly scalp DPC. Source: whole blood, taken in connection with sensitization to the hapten diphenylcyclopropenone (DPC). The source of these receptors is a woman aged 45-60 years with alopecia areata. Some clones in this sample may be carry-over from other donors' samples.

This clonotype appeared a few times. The chain is built from TRBV27 and TRBJ1-4; D not certain. This CDR3 is built from 15 residues. V was clipped by 0 bases and J by 3 bases, with 8 bases between them. The germline gives CDR1 MNHEY, CDR2 SMNVEV (reference sequence). This chain's CDR3 is CASSLSRGANEKLFF. CDR3 bases: TGTGCCAGCAGTTTATCACGGGGAGCTAATGAAAAACTGTTTTTT.

This sequence joins TRBV19 and TRBJ2-5, with D unclear. Germline CDR1 LNHDA, CDR2 SQIVND (reference sequence). The CDR3 is 13 residues long. Trimming took 9 bases from V and 1 from J, leaving 12 bases between them. Here the CDR3 DNA reads TGTGCCAGCCGCCGAACTCCCCAAGAGACCCAGTACTTC. Translated, it gives CASRRTPQETQYF.

This clonotype appeared a few times. V is TRBV20-1 and J is TRBJ2-4, with TRBD2 matching over 8 bases. The CDR3 length is 14 residues. Germline CDR1 is DFQATT and CDR2 is SNEGSKA (reference sequence). J lost 7 bases, V lost 4 bases, and 9 bases had no gene match. CDR3 in amino acids: CSAIPGGVGNIQYF. The DNA of the CDR3 is TGCAGTGCTATTCCGGGAGGGGTTGGGAACATTCAGTACTTC.

V is TRBV6-2 or TRBV6-3 and J is TRBJ1-1; D remains unclear. Per germline, CDR1 MNHEY and CDR2 SVGEGT. The CDR3 is made up of 17 amino acids. V lost 6 bases and J lost 3, with 23 bases in between. CDR3 sequence: CASSPGPPQGRYTEAFF. CDR3 in DNA: TGTGCCAGCAGCCCCGGGCCCCCGCAAGGTCGGTACACTGAAGCTTTCTTT.